This TCR beta chain was captured in a study of PD-1 blockade in classical Hodgkin lymphoma. Broader study findings: Only CD4+ TCR diversity, not CD8+, had risen significantly by C4D1.

Data came from immunoSEQ multiplex PCR; TCRdb stores just in-frame clones and leaves some out. The sample contains roughly 15,000 clones, roughly 63% of which appear only once. With no exception, relapse followed autologous stem cell transplantation in all patients, and brentuximab vedotin exposure varied. Patients showed best responses of complete response, partial response or progressive disease. The CDR3 has 13 amino acids. Germline V CDR1 and CDR2: SGHAT, FQNNGV. With 2 bases removed from V and 4 bases from J, the gap between germline ends came to 7 bases. For this clone: The antigen is not known.

The receptor comes from a human donor with classical Hodgkin lymphoma. This material consisted of peripheral blood mononuclear cells (PBMCs), taken before the second cycle of nivolumab. The chain is built from TRBV11-2 and TRBJ2-3, with no clear D. This CDR3 is CASSLTVADTQYF. For the CDR3, the DNA is TGTGCCAGCAGCTTAACAGTAGCAGATACGCAGTATTTT.